Shown below are 23 T cell receptor beta chains from a single sample sequenced in a study of OX40 agonist ivuxolimab in advanced cancers. Generated by immunoSEQ multiplex PCR, the TCRdb table keeps only in-frame clones and is missing some. Seen here are roughly 67,000 clones, roughly 82% observed once, and the top ten hold 1.5% to 2%. The sample in question was CD4+ or CD8+ T cells sorted from blood, obtained in a trial of the OX40 agonist ivuxolimab. These receptors were taken from an adult with an advanced solid tumor such as melanoma, head and neck, liver or kidney cancer.

The V gene is TRBV6-5, the J gene TRBJ2-5; TRBD2 agrees at 7 bases. This CDR3 has 14 residues. CDR1 is MNHEY and CDR2 is SVGAGI in the germline V gene. The J segment lost 4 bases and the V segment lost 7 bases, leaving 9 bases of the junction unmatched. This chain's CDR3 is CASTGLGGSETQYF. In DNA, the CDR3 is TGTGCCAGCACCGGATTGGGGGGGTCAGAGACCCAGTACTTC.

The chain joins TRBV11-2 to TRBJ2-7; D call uncertain. Germline CDR1 SGHAT, CDR2 FQNNGV. V lost 2 bases to trimming and J lost 0 bases, with 14 bases between them. This CDR3 has 16 residues. The CDR3 reads CASSLSLGQSSYEQYF. CDR3 bases: TGTGCCAGCAGCTTATCCCTTGGCCAGAGCTCCTACGAGCAGTACTTC.

V and J are TRBV7-8 and TRBJ1-1; D gene uncertain. The CDR3 is 13 amino acids. Between the trimmed V and J ends, which lost 6 bases and 1 base, there was a span of 9 bases. Germline CDR1 SGHVS, CDR2 FQNEAQ. DNA for the CDR3: TGTGCCAGCAGGTCTAGGAAGAACACTGAAGCTTTCTTT. It yields the protein CASRSRKNTEAFF.

This clone was observed a handful of times. The chain recombines TRBV19 with TRBJ2-3; D might be TRBD2 (6 bases). Between the trimmed V and J ends, which lost 5 bases and 1 base, there was a span of 13 bases. The CDR3 is made up of 15 amino acids. Germline values: CDR1 LNHDA, CDR2 SQIVND (reference sequence). CDR3 region: CASSSGAPGTDTQYF. In nucleotides, the CDR3 is TGTGCCAGTAGTTCGGGAGCCCCCGGCACAGATACGCAGTATTTT.

This clone was recorded a few times. The chain combines TRBV9 with TRBJ1-1, with 7 bases identical to TRBD1. Germline V gene sequence: CDR1 SGDLS, CDR2 YYNGEE. The V and J ends lost 4 bases and 3 bases, in that order; junction bases with no gene match: 6. The CDR3 has 14 residues. For the CDR3, the DNA is TGTGCCAGCAGCCTCCTCCAGGGGGACACTGAAGCTTTCTTT. Protein: CASSLLQGDTEAFF.

V and J are TRBV6-1 and TRBJ1-1, with unresolved D. The CDR3 is 13 amino acids. Trimming left V 2 bases short and J 4 bases short, with 8 bases between. Germline lookup yields CDR1 MNHNS and CDR2 SASEGT. The DNA for the CDR3 is TGTGCCAGCAGTGAATCCGGGCCCACTGAAGCTTTCTTT. This codes for CASSESGPTEAFF.

The CDR3, as DNA: TGTGCCAGCAGCGCACAGGGCCGGGTGGTTTGCGAGCAGTACTTC. This encodes CASSAQGRVVCEQYF. The V and J genes are TRBV21-1 and TRBJ2-7; the D call TRBD1 from the table was never checked on the DNA. TRBV21-1 is classified as a pseudogene. This CDR3 has 15 residues.

The chain combines TRBV7-2 with TRBJ2-7; D is undetermined. The V end lost 4 bases, the J end lost 2 bases, and 15 bases lay between the germline ends. This CDR3 contains 15 residues. Germline CDR1 is SGHTA and CDR2 is FQGNSA. CDR3 sequence reads: CASSSFTGSAYEQYF. CDR3 in DNA: TGTGCCAGCAGCTCCTTCACCGGATCAGCCTACGAGCAGTACTTC.

This sequence joins TRBV2 and TRBJ1-1, with TRBD1 as a possible D gene (5 bases). The CDR3 has 13 residues. V shed 7 bases and J shed 2 bases, with 11 bases lying between them. The germline V gene has CDR1 SNHLY and CDR2 FYNNEI. CDR3 region: CASILTGNTEAFF. CDR3 sequence (DNA): TGTGCCAGCATACTCACAGGAAACACTGAAGCTTTCTTT.

A single count supports this clone. The CDR3 loop is CASSQEVAGVHNEQFF. CDR3 bases: TGCGCCAGCAGCCAAGAGGTAGCGGGAGTGCACAATGAGCAGTTCTTC. The rearrangement uses TRBV4-1 and TRBJ2-1; TRBD2 aligns across 9 bases. The trim removed 0 bases at V and 5 bases at J, leaving 5 bases unmatched. Germline values: CDR1 MGHRA, CDR2 YSYEKL. The CDR3 loop spans 16 amino acids.

V gene TRBV14 combines with J gene TRBJ1-1; D is undetermined. This CDR3 comprises 11 residues. Germline CDR1 and CDR2: SGHDN and FVKESK. Trimming shortened V by 4 bases and J by 3 bases, and 3 bases separated the two germline ends. The CDR3 loop reads CASSLDTEAFF. The CDR3 nucleotides read TGTGCCAGCAGCCTCGACACTGAAGCTTTCTTT.

This clone appeared many times. The V and J genes are TRBV5-4 and TRBJ2-7; 10 bases fit TRBD1. Losses at the gene ends were 3 bases for V and 7 bases for J; bases not matched to a gene: 13. Germline V gene sequence: CDR1 SGHNT, CDR2 YYREEE (reference sequence). The CDR3 runs to 16 residues. The CDR3 protein is CASSSEYRQGAREQYF. Written as DNA, the CDR3 is TGTGCCAGCAGCTCCGAGTACAGACAGGGGGCGAGAGAGCAGTACTTC.

This sequence joins TRBV10-3 and TRBJ2-7, with 8 nucleotides matching TRBD1. V was pared by 9 bases and J by 3 bases, with 1 base of the junction left unmatched. The CDR3 has 11 amino acids. Germline assignment: CDR1 ENHRY and CDR2 SYGVKD. In DNA, the CDR3 is TGTGCCATGGGACAGGACTACGAGCAGTACTTC. Residues: CAMGQDYEQYF.

The V and J genes are TRBV6-6 and TRBJ1-5; 8 bases are shared with TRBD1. The CDR3 consists of 15 residues. After removal of 2 bases from V and 6 bases from J, the junction contained 6 bases not matched to a gene. Germline CDR1 and CDR2: MNHNY and SVGAGI (reference sequence). Written as DNA, the CDR3 is TGTGCCAGCAGTTACCCAGGGGGCACGGGTCAGCCCCAGCATTTT. Amino acids: CASSYPGGTGQPQHF.

This clone was seen a few times. The chain employs TRBV28 and TRBJ1-1; 7 bases align to TRBD1. J lost 7 bases, V lost 7 bases, and 6 bases had no gene match. The germline V gene encodes CDR1 MDHEN and CDR2 SYDVKM. This CDR3 region has 12 residues. The CDR3 here is CASTDRYDEAFF. DNA for the CDR3: TGTGCCAGCACGGACAGGTATGATGAAGCTTTCTTT.

The chain carries TRBV5-4 and TRBJ2-2; TRBD1 might be the D (7 bases). The germline V gene encodes CDR1 SGHNT and CDR2 YYREEE (reference sequence). The CDR3 is made up of 16 amino acids. The V gene lost 0 bases and the J gene lost 0 bases, with 9 bases spanning the gap. The CDR3 protein is CASSLGGTANTGELFF. CDR3 nucleotides: TGTGCCAGCAGCTTGGGCGGGACAGCGAACACCGGGGAGCTGTTTTTT.

The chain joins TRBV5-4 to TRBJ2-2, with D tentatively TRBD2 (6 bases). Trimming removed 5 bases from V and 0 bases from J, with 17 bases in between. CDR1 is SGHNT, CDR2 YYREEE, per germline (reference sequence). The CDR3 is made up of 17 amino acids. In DNA, the CDR3 is TGTGCCAGCAGTCTAACCCGGGGACTGCCGAACACCGGGGAGCTGTTTTTT. Translation: CASSLTRGLPNTGELFF.

The rearrangement links TRBV2 to TRBJ2-2; 12 bases match TRBD1. With 4 bases clipped from V and 6 bases from J, the junction kept 0 bases outside the gene matches. The germline CDR1 and CDR2 sequences are SNHLY and FYNNEI. CDR3 size: 14 residues. The CDR3 region is CASSGDRGPGELFF. The CDR3 bases are TGTGCCAGCAGTGGGGACAGGGGGCCCGGGGAGCTGTTTTTT.

This clone was seen a handful of times. This rearrangement joins TRBV5-1 to TRBJ2-5, with 7 bases identical to TRBD2. The DNA end favors TRBJ2-7, so the J call may be wrong. Looked up from germline, CDR1 is SGHRS and CDR2 is YFSETQ. CDR3 length: 16 residues. The DNA of the CDR3 is TGCGCCAGCAGCTTGGCGTTAGCGGGTTTCTCCTACGAGCAGTACTTC. Amino acid sequence: CASSLALAGFSYEQYF.

V usage is TRBV6-9 and J usage is TRBJ2-1; perhaps TRBD2 as D (5 bases). The ends were cut back, 4 bases at V and 6 bases at J, with 19 bases in the middle. CDR3 length: 16 amino acids. Germline V CDR1 and CDR2: MNHGY, SVAAGI. The CDR3 nucleotides are TGTGCCAGCAGTTTCTCTAGCTCCCTCCCCCTCAATGAGCAGTTCTTC. Translated, it gives CASSFSSSLPLNEQFF.

CDR3 loop: CASSLSGSSNTEAFF. In nucleotides, the CDR3 is TGTGCCAGCAGTTTATCGGGATCATCGAACACTGAAGCTTTCTTT. This chain links TRBV28 with TRBJ1-1; the D is unclear. The V gene's germline CDR1 is MDHEN and CDR2 SYDVKM. This CDR3 is built from 15 residues. V was clipped by 1 base and J by 1 base, with 10 bases between them.

V gene TRBV11-2 combines with J gene TRBJ2-1; 12 bases are a match to TRBD2. This CDR3 comprises 19 residues. J lost 4 bases, V lost 4 bases, and 14 bases had no gene match. Germline-derived CDR1 and CDR2 are SGHAT and FQNNGV. CDR3 nucleotides: TGTGCCAGCAGCTCATTGACTAGCGGGAGCTTCACGGGGTACAATGAGCAGTTCTTC. It is translated as CASSSLTSGSFTGYNEQFF.

This clone was seen a few times. This chain connects TRBV27 to TRBJ2-7; TRBD2 matches 7 bases. The CDR3 has 15 amino acids. CDR1 and CDR2 (germline): MNHEY, SMNVEV (reference sequence). V lost 2 bases, J lost 3 bases, and 7 bases stayed unmatched. DNA for the CDR3: TGTGCCAGCAGTTTAACAGCGGGGTTCGACTACGAGCAGTACTTC. This translates into CASSLTAGFDYEQYF.